These 28 T cell receptor beta chains were all obtained from the same sample, sequenced in a study of immune evolution from preneoplasia to lung adenocarcinoma. Only in-frame clones appear in the TCRdb table, and some are missing; sequencing was by immunoSEQ multiplex PCR. This sample has over 7,000 clones; 79% occur once, and the top ten carry around 3%. Sequenced: FFPE invasive lung adenocarcinoma tissue. The source is a middle-aged person with lung adenocarcinoma.

The chain has TRBV5-4 and TRBJ1-1, with TRBD1 matching over 8 bases. Germline CDR1 is SGHNT and CDR2 is YYREEE (reference sequence). The V and J ends lost 4 bases and 5 bases, in that order; junction bases with no gene match: 10. The CDR3 covers 15 residues. CDR3 amino acids: CASSLPTGDGTEAFF. The CDR3, as DNA: TGTGCCAGCAGCCTACCGACAGGGGATGGGACTGAAGCTTTCTTT.

This clone was seen a few times. The V call is TRBV10-2, the J call TRBJ1-2; unclear D gene. The CDR3 spans 14 residues. Germline values: CDR1 WSHSY, CDR2 SAAADI. V was cut by 0 bases and J by 1 base, with 6 bases left in between. The CDR3 is CASSESPVNYGYTF. Written as DNA, the CDR3 is TGCGCCAGCAGTGAGTCGCCTGTTAACTATGGCTACACCTTC.

The chain links TRBV18 to TRBJ2-3; D ambiguous. Looked up from germline, CDR1 is KGHSH and CDR2 is LQKENI. CDR3 length equals 13 residues. Trimming took off 6 bases at V and 0 bases at J, with 7 bases between the two ends. CDR3 region: CASSPDSTDTQYF. For the CDR3, the DNA is TGTGCCAGCTCCCCAGACAGCACAGATACGCAGTATTTT.

Turning to this clone: The same CDR3 also results from other DNA sequences found in this sample. The chain carries TRBV4-1 and TRBJ1-2; 9 nucleotides match TRBD1. CDR1 is MGHRA, CDR2 YSYEKL, per germline. CDR3 length: 13 amino acids. V lost 4 bases, J lost 5 bases, and 2 bases stayed unmatched. The CDR3 DNA follows: TGCGCCAGCAGCCGGGGACAGGGATATGGCTACACCTTC. Protein sequence: CASSRGQGYGYTF.

The CDR3 DNA follows: TGTGCCAGCAGCAACAGGGTCAATAATTCACCCCTCCACTTT. It yields the protein CASSNRVNNSPLHF. This chain connects TRBV6-6 to TRBJ1-6; D may be TRBD1 (6 bases). Trimming cost V 6 bases and J 5 bases, with 11 bases left between them. The CDR3 extends over 14 amino acids. Per germline, CDR1 MNHNY and CDR2 SVGAGI (reference sequence).

A few counts support this clone. The chain recombines TRBV27 with TRBJ2-7; D is perhaps TRBD2 (5 bases). Per germline, CDR1 MNHEY and CDR2 SMNVEV (reference sequence). The length of the CDR3 is 13 residues. V gave up 5 bases and J gave up 3 bases, with 11 bases separating them. The CDR3 sequence: CASSPGGGYEQYF. In DNA form, the CDR3 reads TGTGCCAGCAGTCCGGGCGGAGGCTACGAGCAGTACTTC.

The chain recombines TRBV5-3 with TRBJ2-1; D unresolved. TRBV5-3 is treated as an ORF (open reading frame) with a function not yet certain. V gave up 0 bases and J gave up 7 bases, with 11 bases separating them. This CDR3 has 14 amino acids. The CDR3 sequence: CARSLALQRNEQFF. The CDR3 nucleotides read TGTGCCAGAAGCTTGGCACTACAAAGGAATGAGCAGTTCTTC.

The chain combines TRBV5-4 with TRBJ1-4; 10 bases are a match to TRBD1. Trimming cost V 4 bases and J 6 bases; bases outside gene matches: 3. The germline CDR1 and CDR2 sequences are SGHNT and YYREEE (reference sequence). CDR3 length equals 14 residues. CDR3: CASSRDRGYEKLFF. The CDR3, as DNA: TGTGCCAGCAGCCGGGACAGGGGATATGAAAAACTGTTTTTT.

The rearrangement joins TRBV14 to TRBJ1-2; D is unresolved. Germline CDR1 reads SGHDN; CDR2 reads FVKESK. The germline V and J ends were trimmed by 0 bases and 3 bases, with 5 bases remaining between them. This CDR3 is 13 amino acids long. Written as DNA, the CDR3 is TGTGCCAGCAGCCAAGATCTCTACTATGGCTACACCTTC. As protein: CASSQDLYYGYTF.

The chain uses TRBV6-4 and TRBJ2-2, with D hard to call. Trimming left V 3 bases short and J 2 bases short, with 4 bases between. This CDR3 is 13 amino acids long. Germline V gene data show CDR1 as MRHNA and CDR2 as SNTAGT. The CDR3 region is CASSESNTGELFF. The CDR3 nucleotides are TGTGCCAGCAGTGAATCTAACACCGGGGAGCTGTTTTTT.

The chain joins TRBV30 to TRBJ1-2, with D tentatively TRBD1 (5 bases). Per germline, CDR1 GTSNPN and CDR2 SVGIG (reference sequence). This CDR3 is built from 14 residues. Trimming took 2 bases from V and 6 from J, leaving 16 bases between them. DNA of the CDR3: TGTGCCTGGAGTACATACAGGCGTTCGGATGGCTACACCTTC. Protein sequence: CAWSTYRRSDGYTF.

V is TRBV5-1 and J is TRBJ1-5; maybe TRBD1 (6 bases). CDR1 is SGHRS and CDR2 is YFSETQ in the germline V gene. The CDR3 totals 14 residues. Trimming cost V 4 bases and J 5 bases, with 13 bases left between them. CDR3 nucleotide sequence: TGCGCCAGCAGCGCTACAGGGACGGATCAGCCCCAGCATTTT. Protein product: CASSATGTDQPQHF.

This chain connects TRBV27 to TRBJ1-2, with no clear D. V was clipped by 4 bases and J by 3 bases, with 18 bases between them. The germline V gene has CDR1 MNHEY and CDR2 SMNVEV (reference sequence). This CDR3 is 16 amino acids long. CDR3 residues: CASSSHPVNSHYGYTF. As DNA, the CDR3 is TGTGCCAGCAGTTCCCACCCCGTGAACAGTCACTATGGCTACACCTTC.

The chain is built from TRBV19 and TRBJ1-2, with D tentatively TRBD1 (6 bases). Germline assignment: CDR1 LNHDA and CDR2 SQIVND (reference sequence). The CDR3 consists of 13 residues. The V and J ends lost 9 bases and 6 bases respectively, with 17 bases between them. CDR3 in amino acids: CARRGEGMDGYTF. The CDR3 DNA is TGTGCCAGAAGGGGGGAAGGGATGGATGGCTACACCTTC.

The chain uses TRBV6-4 and TRBJ2-1, with TRBD2 matching over 13 bases. The CDR3 runs 14 residues. J gave up 8 bases and V 6 bases, and 4 bases lay outside the gene matches. Germline V CDR1 and CDR2: MRHNA, SNTAGT. The CDR3 loop reads CASSKLAGGDEQFF. The CDR3 bases are TGTGCCAGCAGCAAACTAGCGGGAGGGGATGAGCAGTTCTTC.

Note on this clone: Sequence at one end of the junction differs from germline and may be a read error. The chain has TRBV10-2 and TRBJ1-2; D is perhaps TRBD1 (6 bases). CDR1 and CDR2 from the germline V gene are WSHSY and SAAADI. There are 15 residues in the CDR3. CDR3 loop: CANSDPKTGTHGYTF. CDR3 nucleotide sequence: TGCGCCAACAGTGACCCGAAAACAGGGACGCATGGCTACACCTTC.

This rearrangement joins TRBV11-3 to TRBJ1-5; D may be TRBD1 (6 bases). V lost 8 bases to trimming and J lost 0 bases, with 8 bases between them. The V gene's germline CDR1 is SGHNT and CDR2 YENEEA. The CDR3 length is 13 residues. Written as DNA, the CDR3 is TGTGCCAGCCAACAGGGTAGCAATCAGCCCCAGCATTTT. Protein sequence: CASQQGSNQPQHF.

The chain uses TRBV30 and TRBJ1-6; D is perhaps TRBD1 (6 bases). This CDR3 comprises 15 residues. V was pared by 3 bases and J by 11 bases, with 20 bases between. Per germline, CDR1 GTSNPN and CDR2 SVGIG (reference sequence). This CDR3 reads CAWSPRRGLGAPLHF. The CDR3 DNA sequence: TGTGCCTGGAGCCCCCGTCGGGGGCTAGGGGCACCCCTCCACTTT. The whole variable domain, filled in from reference TRBV30 and TRBJ1-6, reads SQTIHQWPATLVQPVGSPLSLECTVEGTSNPNLYWYRQAAGRGLQLLFYSVGIGQISSEVPQNLSASRPQDRQFILSSKKLLLSDSGFYLCAWSPRRGLGAPLHFGNGTRLTVT.

The rearrangement links TRBV11-2 to TRBJ1-4; the D gene is possibly TRBD1 (6 bases). With 4 bases removed from V and 5 bases from J, the gap between germline ends came to 20 bases. From germline, CDR1 is SGHAT and CDR2 FQNNGV. This CDR3 region has 17 residues. The CDR3 coding sequence is TGTGCCAGCAGCTCGGGGAGCGGGCAGGGGTGGAATGAAAAACTGTTTTTT. Its protein is CASSSGSGQGWNEKLFF.

This clone has just a few counts. The V gene is TRBV5-1, the J gene TRBJ2-2; 8 bases align to TRBD1. Germline values: CDR1 SGHRS, CDR2 YFSETQ. CDR3 length equals 14 residues. J lost 6 bases, V lost 4 bases, and 5 bases had no gene match. Here the CDR3 DNA reads TGCGCCAGCAGCACTTTGACAGGGGCCGGGGAGCTGTTTTTT. Amino acid sequence: CASSTLTGAGELFF.

V gene TRBV10-1 combines with J gene TRBJ2-7; 14 nucleotides line up with TRBD2. This CDR3 comprises 17 residues. V trimming: 0 bases; J trimming: 6 bases; junction bases outside the gene matches: 7. CDR1 is WNHNN and CDR2 is SYGVQD in the germline V gene (reference sequence). CDR3 residues: CASSESGLAGEYGEQYF. CDR3 nucleotide sequence: TGCGCCAGCAGTGAGTCGGGACTAGCGGGAGAGTACGGCGAGCAGTACTTC.

The chain is built from TRBV29-1 and TRBJ1-1; D gene ambiguous. Germline lookup yields CDR1 SQVTM and CDR2 ANQGSEA. The CDR3 covers 11 residues. V was clipped by 4 bases and J by 0 bases, with 3 bases between them. The CDR3 DNA reads as TGCAGCGTTGCGGTGAACACTGAAGCTTTCTTT. Its protein product is CSVAVNTEAFF. Full variable domain (rest looked up from reference TRBV29-1 and TRBJ1-1): SAVISQKPSRDICQRGTSLTIQCQVDSQVTMMFWYRQQPGQSLTLIATANQGSEATYESGFVIDKFPISRPNLTFSTLTVSNMSPEDSSIYLCSVAVNTEAFFGQGTRLTVV.

The chain recombines TRBV5-1 with TRBJ2-2; D not certain. Per germline, CDR1 SGHRS and CDR2 YFSETQ. CDR3 length: 14 residues. Between the trimmed V and J ends, which lost 4 bases and 3 bases, there was a span of 10 bases. The CDR3 nucleotides read TGCGCCAGCAGCCTGACCCCGGACACCGGGGAGCTGTTTTTT. It codes for CASSLTPDTGELFF.

The rearrangement uses TRBV6-4 and TRBJ2-2; D is possibly TRBD1 or TRBD2 (5 bases each). Germline CDR1 reads MRHNA; CDR2 reads SNTAGT. This CDR3 comprises 13 residues. The ends were cut back, 2 bases at V and 7 bases at J, with 8 bases in the middle. CDR3 region: CASSDRDHGELFF. CDR3 coding DNA: TGTGCCAGCAGTGACCGGGACCACGGGGAGCTGTTTTTT.

CDR3 protein: CASSPDGLANYGYTF. The CDR3 DNA reads TGTGCCAGCAGCCCGGACGGATTAGCTAACTATGGCTACACCTTC. The J gene is TRBJ1-2, the V gene TRBV11-2; D uncertain. Germline V gene data show CDR1 as SGHAT and CDR2 as FQNNGV. This CDR3 is 15 amino acids long. Trimming shortened V by 5 bases and J by 0 bases, and 13 bases separated the two germline ends.

Comments on this clone: This sample includes further DNA sequences coding for the same CDR3. V is TRBV5-6 and J is TRBJ1-1; unclear D gene. Germline V gives CDR1 SGHDT, CDR2 YYEEEE. Deletions cut 1 base from V and 4 bases from J, with 8 bases between. The CDR3 covers 13 residues. This CDR3 is CASSLQRGTEAFF. The CDR3 region has the DNA TGTGCCAGCAGCTTGCAACGAGGCACTGAAGCTTTCTTT. Using reference TRBV5-6 and TRBJ1-1 for the parts outside the CDR3, the full variable domain is DAGVTQSPTHLIKTRGQQVTLRCSPKSGHDTVSWYQQALGQGPQFIFQYYEEEERQRGNFPDRFSGHQFPNYSSELNVNALLLGDSALYLCASSLQRGTEAFFGQGTRLTVV.

This chain links TRBV27 with TRBJ2-7, with 7 positions matching TRBD1. The junction had 3 bases not matched to a gene; V was cut back by 5 bases and J by 2 bases. The germline V gene encodes CDR1 MNHEY and CDR2 SMNVEV (reference sequence). The length of the CDR3 is 13 residues. The CDR3: CASSLQGAYEQYF. The CDR3 DNA follows: TGTGCCAGCAGTCTGCAGGGGGCCTACGAGCAGTACTTC.

The V call is TRBV2, the J call TRBJ2-7; D may correspond to TRBD1 or TRBD2 (5 bases each). The CDR3 covers 11 residues. CDR1 is SNHLY and CDR2 is FYNNEI in the germline V gene. V lost 11 bases, J lost 4 bases, and 12 bases lay in between. DNA for the CDR3: TGTGCCCAAGAGAGGGGTTACGAGCAGTACTTC. The encoded protein is CAQERGYEQYF. Using reference TRBV2 and TRBJ2-7 for the parts outside the CDR3, the full variable domain is EPEVTQTPSHQVTQMGQEVILRCVPISNHLYFYWYRQILGQKVEFLVSFYNNEISEKSEIFDDQFSVERPDGSNFTLKIRSTKLEDSAMYFCAQERGYEQYFGPGTRLTVT.